The entry below describes one T cell receptor beta chain. This specimen belongs to a study of shared clonotypes between healthy human individuals. The germline CDR1 and CDR2 sequences are DFQATT and SNEGSKA (reference sequence). The CDR3 is made up of 10 amino acids. V was shortened by 6 bases and J by 6 bases, with 7 bases between the two germline ends. The method was immunoSEQ multiplex PCR; TCRdb's version includes in-frame clones alone and lacks a portion of them. The sample consists of about half a million clones, 70% to 85% of them appearing once. V and J are TRBV20-1 and TRBJ2-3; D call uncertain. Specimen: PBMCs. This TCR was recovered from a woman aged 40 to 50 in good health. Some clones in this sample may be carry-over from other donors' samples. The CDR3 bases are TGCAGTGCGCGACTTGATACGCAGTATTTT. Translating it yields CSARLDTQYF.